The clone carrying this T cell receptor (beta chain) has more than one count but fewer than ten. The sample originates from a study of control samples from healthy donors and cancer patients. V dropped 0 bases and J dropped 1 base, with 12 bases sitting between them. Germline-derived CDR1 and CDR2 are SGHAT and FQNNGV. The CDR3 runs 16 residues. Assay used: immunoSEQ multiplex PCR; TCRdb lists only in-frame clones, some missing. Of 80,000 or so clones listed, approximately 94% are singletons. The chain couples TRBV11-2 to TRBJ1-1; D uncertain. The sequencing input was blood. The TCR was taken from a woman between 35 and 50 years old in good health. Here the CDR3 DNA reads TGTGCCAGCAGCTTAGAATTAGCTCGGAGGAACACTGAAGCTTTCTTT. This gives the protein CASSLELARRNTEAFF.